One and the same sample provided the 2 T cell receptor beta chains below, sequenced in a study of blood T cell repertoires in COVID-19. The table came from immunoSEQ multiplex PCR; TCRdb's copy has only in-frame clones and leaves some out. The table lists around 110,000 clones, around nine tenths of them singletons, with under 2% in the top ten. The sample taken for sequencing was peripheral blood. All receptors derive from a human donor with active COVID-19. The donor label of this sample is uncertain.

This chain uses TRBV20-1 with TRBJ2-7; TRBD1 is a possible D gene (6 bases). The CDR3 runs 14 residues. V shed 3 bases and J shed 4 bases, with 16 bases lying between them. The V gene's germline CDR1 is DFQATT and CDR2 SNEGSKA (reference sequence). The CDR3 loop reads CSASLGARTYEQYF. The CDR3 nucleotides are TGCAGTGCTAGTTTGGGGGCACGTACTTACGAGCAGTACTTC.

The CDR3 region is CASSYSTNLAGGYNEQFF. CDR3 DNA sequence: TGTGCCAGCAGTTACTCCACAAATCTAGCGGGGGGTTACAATGAGCAGTTCTTC. The chain combines TRBV6-2 or TRBV6-3 with TRBJ2-1; the match to TRBD2 covers 11 bases. Looked up from germline, CDR1 is MNHEY and CDR2 is SVGEGT. The CDR3 runs 18 residues. After removal of 0 bases from V and 4 bases from J, the junction contained 8 bases not matched to a gene.